This section outlines one TCR beta chain sequence together with its context. This entry belongs to a study of blood T cell repertoires in COVID-19. Overall study: Acute-phase and convalescent COVID-19 samples originated in the United States, Italy and Spain. PBMCs, B-cell-depleted T cells, or T cells provided the cDNA or gDNA that made up the material.

Under the authors' procedure: Reference gene primers were amplified, and this amplification served to estimate nucleated cell counts. The repertoire was sequenced with immunoSEQ multiplex PCR; TCRdb's copy has only in-frame clones and lacks some. That table is the source of V, J and clone size, and D and trimming were worked out from the DNA. The table includes 100,000 to 130,000 clones, around four fifths detected once. V shed 3 bases and J shed 5 bases, with 19 bases lying between them. The CDR3 contains 16 residues. CDR1 is KGHSH and CDR2 is LQKENI in the germline V gene. This receptor was obtained from a man aged 65 to 85 with acute or convalescent COVID-19. The chain carries TRBV18 and TRBJ1-1; D not resolved. Material for sequencing was peripheral blood. CDR3 DNA sequence: TGTGCCAGCTCACCTCCACAACCCTCTGGAGGAACTGAAGCTTTCTTT. Amino acids: CASSPPQPSGGTEAFF.